This T cell receptor beta chain was observed in a study of shared clonotypes between healthy human individuals. Study information: Each donor had three CD4 naive, three CD4 memory, two CD8 naive and one CD8 memory plate.

A remark on this clone: Its specificity is unknown.

From germline, CDR1 is SGHTA and CDR2 FQGNSA. The CDR3 loop spans 14 amino acids. Trimming left V 5 bases short and J 1 base short, with 10 bases between. Whole-study results and caveats: Rarefaction revealed incomplete sorted-subset sequencing despite large depth.

The assay used deep level. Measured with immunoSEQ multiplex PCR; TCRdb has only the in-frame clones, and not every one. The repertoire holds roughly 1,100,000 clones, with approximately 72% as singletons. The gene calls are TRBV7-2 and TRBJ2-3; no firm D call. This clonotype originated in a man aged 18 to 30 in good health. The source material was memory CD4+ T cells sorted from blood. Subset reported: CD45RA-negative fraction. CDR3 sequence (DNA): TGTGCCAGCAGCCCGACCTTCGGCACAGATACGCAGTATTTT. The encoded protein is CASSPTFGTDTQYF.